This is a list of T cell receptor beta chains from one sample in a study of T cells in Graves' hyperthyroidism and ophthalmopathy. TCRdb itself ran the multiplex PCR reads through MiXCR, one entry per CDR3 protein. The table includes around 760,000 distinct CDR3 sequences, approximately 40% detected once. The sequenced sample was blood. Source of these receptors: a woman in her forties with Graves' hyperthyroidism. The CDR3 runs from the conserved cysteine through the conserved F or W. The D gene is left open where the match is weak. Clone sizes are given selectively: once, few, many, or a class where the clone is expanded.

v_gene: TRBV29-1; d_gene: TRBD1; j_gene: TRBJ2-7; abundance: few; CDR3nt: TGCAGCGTTTCACTTCTCCAGGGGGTGCAGTACTTC; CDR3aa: CSVSLLQGVQYF
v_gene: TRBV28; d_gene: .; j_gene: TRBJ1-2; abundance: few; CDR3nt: TGTGCCAGCAGACTGGGCTTCGGGGTGGATGGCTACACCTTC; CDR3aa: CASRLGFGVDGYTF
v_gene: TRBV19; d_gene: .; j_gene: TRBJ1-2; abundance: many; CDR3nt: TGTGCCAGTAGTTCGCGACTGTCGATTAACTATGGCTACACCTTC; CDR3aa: CASSSRLSINYGYTF
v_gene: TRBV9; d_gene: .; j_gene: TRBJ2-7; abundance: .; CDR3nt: TGTGCCAGCAGCGTAGGGTTCCCCTACGAGCAGTACTTC; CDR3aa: CASSVGFPYEQYF
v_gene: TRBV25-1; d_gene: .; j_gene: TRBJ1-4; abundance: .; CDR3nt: TGTGCCAGCAGTGAAAACAGGGACCAGGGTGAAAAACTGTTTTTT; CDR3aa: CASSENRDQGEKLFF
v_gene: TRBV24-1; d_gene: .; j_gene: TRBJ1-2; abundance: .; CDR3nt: TGTGCCACCAGTGACCGCGGTGACGGAACTAATGGCTACACCTTC; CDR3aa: CATSDRGDGTNGYTF
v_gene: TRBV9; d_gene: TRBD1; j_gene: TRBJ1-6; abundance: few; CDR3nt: TGTGCCAGCAGCGAAACCGGGACAGGATTCAAACCCCTCCACTTT; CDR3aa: CASSETGTGFKPLHF
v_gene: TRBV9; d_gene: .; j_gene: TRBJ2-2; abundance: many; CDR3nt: TGTGCCAGCAGCCCTAGTCTCGGGGAGCTGTTTTTT; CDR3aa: CASSPSLGELFF
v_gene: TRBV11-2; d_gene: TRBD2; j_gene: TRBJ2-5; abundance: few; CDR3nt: TGTGCCAGCAGCTCCAGGACTAGCGTAGAGACCCAGTACTTC; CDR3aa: CASSSRTSVETQYF
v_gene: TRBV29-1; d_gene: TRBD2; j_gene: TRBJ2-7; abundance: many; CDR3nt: TGCAGCGTCACTAGCGGGGCCTACGAGCAGTACTTC; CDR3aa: CSVTSGAYEQYF
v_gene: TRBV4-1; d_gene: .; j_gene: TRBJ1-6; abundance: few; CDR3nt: TGCGCCAGCAGCCAAGCGGAACAGGCCTTTAATTCACCCCTCCACTTT; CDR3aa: CASSQAEQAFNSPLHF
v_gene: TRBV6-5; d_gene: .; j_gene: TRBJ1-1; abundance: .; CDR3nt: TGTGCCAGCAGTTCCCGGACAACTCTGGGGGCTTTCTTT; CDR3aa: CASSSRTTLGAFF
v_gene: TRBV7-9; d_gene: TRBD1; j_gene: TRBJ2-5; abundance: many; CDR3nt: TGTGCCAGCAGCTCACAGGGGAATCGGGAGACCCAGTACTTC; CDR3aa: CASSSQGNRETQYF
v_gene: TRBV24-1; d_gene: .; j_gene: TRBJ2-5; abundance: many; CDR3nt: TGTGCCACCAGTGACTACAAGGAAGAGACCCAGTACTTC; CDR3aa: CATSDYKEETQYF
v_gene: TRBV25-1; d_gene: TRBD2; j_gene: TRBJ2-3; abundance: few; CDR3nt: TGTGCCGTCGAGCTAGCGGGGGCCCCTACTATTCTCACAGATACGCAGTATTTT; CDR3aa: CAVELAGAPTILTDTQYF
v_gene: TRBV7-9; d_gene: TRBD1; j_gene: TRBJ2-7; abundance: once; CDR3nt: TGTGCCAGCCATGAGGGACAGGGCTACGAGCAGTACTTC; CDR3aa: CASHEGQGYEQYF
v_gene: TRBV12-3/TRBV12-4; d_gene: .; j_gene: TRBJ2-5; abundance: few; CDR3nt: TGTGCCAGCAGTGGGGGCATTCCAGCAGAGACCCAGTACTTC; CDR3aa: CASSGGIPAETQYF